This T cell receptor beta chain was sequenced for a study of a mutant IDH1 vaccine in newly diagnosed glioma. The protocol was immunoSEQ multiplex PCR, while the TCRdb copy is restricted to in-frame clones and leaves out a portion. The repertoire has roughly 30,000 clones, approximately 78% of them found once; the top ten carry approximately 15%. The time point is: week 23, last vaccination. Alongside topical imiquimod, each dose of vaccine comprised 300 ug of mutant IDH1 20-mer peptide. On this clone itself: Its antigen is undetermined.

CDR1 and CDR2 (germline): SGHDN, FVKESK. This CDR3 comprises 16 residues. Trimming at V came to 3 bases and at J to 3 bases, leaving 11 bases not matched to a gene. The V gene is TRBV14, the J gene TRBJ2-7, with 7 bases fitting TRBD2. The starting material was PBMCs, obtained from a glioma patient whose treatment included an IDH1 peptide vaccine. The clonotype was recovered from a woman between 25 and 40 years old with glioma. The CDR3 bases are TGTGCCAGCAGCCAGGGAGGGCTATCATCCCTCTACGAGCAGTACTTC. This gives the protein CASSQGGLSSLYEQYF.